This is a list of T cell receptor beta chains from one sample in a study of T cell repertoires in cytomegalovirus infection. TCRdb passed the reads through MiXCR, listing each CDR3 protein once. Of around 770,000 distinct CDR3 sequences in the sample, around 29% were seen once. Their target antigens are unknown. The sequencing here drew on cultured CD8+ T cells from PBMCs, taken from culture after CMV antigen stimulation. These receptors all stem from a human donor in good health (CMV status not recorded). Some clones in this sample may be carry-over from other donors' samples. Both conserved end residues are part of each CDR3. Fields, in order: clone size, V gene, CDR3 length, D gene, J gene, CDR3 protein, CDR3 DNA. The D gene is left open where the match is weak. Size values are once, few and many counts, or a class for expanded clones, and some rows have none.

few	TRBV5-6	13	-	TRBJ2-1	CASSIENYNEQFF	TGTGCCAGCAGCATCGAAAATTACAATGAGCAGTTCTTC
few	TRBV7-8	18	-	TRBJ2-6	CASSLARVWGSGANVLTF	TGTGCCAGCAGCTTAGCGAGGGTATGGGGCTCTGGGGCCAACGTCCTGACTTTC
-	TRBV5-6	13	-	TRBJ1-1	CASSGGGREGAFF	TGTGCCAGCAGCGGCGGGGGCAGGGAAGGAGCTTTCTTT
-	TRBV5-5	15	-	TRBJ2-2	CASSLELSATGELFF	TGTGCCAGCAGCTTGGAGCTTAGTGCCACCGGGGAGCTGTTTTTT
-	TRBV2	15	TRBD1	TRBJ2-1	CASSVIQGARNEQFF	TGTGCCAGCAGTGTAATACAGGGGGCGAGGAATGAGCAGTTCTTC
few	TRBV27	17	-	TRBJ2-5	CASSFRPSQNIQETQYF	TGTGCCAGCAGTTTTCGGCCCAGTCAGAATATCCAAGAGACCCAGTACTTC
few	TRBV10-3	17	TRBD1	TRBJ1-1	CAIRVSRQGAGNTEAFF	TGTGCCATCAGAGTCTCCCGACAGGGAGCGGGGAACACTGAAGCTTTCTTT
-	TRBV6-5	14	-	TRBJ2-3	CASTLSQGTDTQYF	TGTGCCAGCACCCTCTCGCAGGGCACAGATACGCAGTATTTT
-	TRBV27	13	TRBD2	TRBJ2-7	CASSWGLADEQYF	TGTGCCAGCAGTTGGGGACTAGCTGACGAGCAGTACTTC
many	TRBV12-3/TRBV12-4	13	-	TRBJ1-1	CASSPTTGTEAFF	TGTGCCAGCAGCCCGACTACAGGGACTGAAGCTTTCTTT
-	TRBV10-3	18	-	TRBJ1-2	CAISEFSGWTEVQSGYTF	TGTGCCATCAGTGAGTTTTCCGGATGGACAGAAGTTCAGTCAGGCTACACCTTC
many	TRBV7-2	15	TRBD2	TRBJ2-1	CASRLTSSHYNEQFF	TGTGCCAGCAGACTGACTAGCTCCCACTACAATGAGCAGTTCTTC
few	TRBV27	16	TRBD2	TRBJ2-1	CASGIDPGGGLGEQFF	TGTGCCAGCGGGATTGATCCCGGGGGGGGCTTGGGAGAGCAGTTCTTC
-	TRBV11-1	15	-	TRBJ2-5	CASSLRPGVGETQYF	TGTGCCAGCAGCCTACGCCCAGGGGTGGGTGAGACCCAGTACTTC